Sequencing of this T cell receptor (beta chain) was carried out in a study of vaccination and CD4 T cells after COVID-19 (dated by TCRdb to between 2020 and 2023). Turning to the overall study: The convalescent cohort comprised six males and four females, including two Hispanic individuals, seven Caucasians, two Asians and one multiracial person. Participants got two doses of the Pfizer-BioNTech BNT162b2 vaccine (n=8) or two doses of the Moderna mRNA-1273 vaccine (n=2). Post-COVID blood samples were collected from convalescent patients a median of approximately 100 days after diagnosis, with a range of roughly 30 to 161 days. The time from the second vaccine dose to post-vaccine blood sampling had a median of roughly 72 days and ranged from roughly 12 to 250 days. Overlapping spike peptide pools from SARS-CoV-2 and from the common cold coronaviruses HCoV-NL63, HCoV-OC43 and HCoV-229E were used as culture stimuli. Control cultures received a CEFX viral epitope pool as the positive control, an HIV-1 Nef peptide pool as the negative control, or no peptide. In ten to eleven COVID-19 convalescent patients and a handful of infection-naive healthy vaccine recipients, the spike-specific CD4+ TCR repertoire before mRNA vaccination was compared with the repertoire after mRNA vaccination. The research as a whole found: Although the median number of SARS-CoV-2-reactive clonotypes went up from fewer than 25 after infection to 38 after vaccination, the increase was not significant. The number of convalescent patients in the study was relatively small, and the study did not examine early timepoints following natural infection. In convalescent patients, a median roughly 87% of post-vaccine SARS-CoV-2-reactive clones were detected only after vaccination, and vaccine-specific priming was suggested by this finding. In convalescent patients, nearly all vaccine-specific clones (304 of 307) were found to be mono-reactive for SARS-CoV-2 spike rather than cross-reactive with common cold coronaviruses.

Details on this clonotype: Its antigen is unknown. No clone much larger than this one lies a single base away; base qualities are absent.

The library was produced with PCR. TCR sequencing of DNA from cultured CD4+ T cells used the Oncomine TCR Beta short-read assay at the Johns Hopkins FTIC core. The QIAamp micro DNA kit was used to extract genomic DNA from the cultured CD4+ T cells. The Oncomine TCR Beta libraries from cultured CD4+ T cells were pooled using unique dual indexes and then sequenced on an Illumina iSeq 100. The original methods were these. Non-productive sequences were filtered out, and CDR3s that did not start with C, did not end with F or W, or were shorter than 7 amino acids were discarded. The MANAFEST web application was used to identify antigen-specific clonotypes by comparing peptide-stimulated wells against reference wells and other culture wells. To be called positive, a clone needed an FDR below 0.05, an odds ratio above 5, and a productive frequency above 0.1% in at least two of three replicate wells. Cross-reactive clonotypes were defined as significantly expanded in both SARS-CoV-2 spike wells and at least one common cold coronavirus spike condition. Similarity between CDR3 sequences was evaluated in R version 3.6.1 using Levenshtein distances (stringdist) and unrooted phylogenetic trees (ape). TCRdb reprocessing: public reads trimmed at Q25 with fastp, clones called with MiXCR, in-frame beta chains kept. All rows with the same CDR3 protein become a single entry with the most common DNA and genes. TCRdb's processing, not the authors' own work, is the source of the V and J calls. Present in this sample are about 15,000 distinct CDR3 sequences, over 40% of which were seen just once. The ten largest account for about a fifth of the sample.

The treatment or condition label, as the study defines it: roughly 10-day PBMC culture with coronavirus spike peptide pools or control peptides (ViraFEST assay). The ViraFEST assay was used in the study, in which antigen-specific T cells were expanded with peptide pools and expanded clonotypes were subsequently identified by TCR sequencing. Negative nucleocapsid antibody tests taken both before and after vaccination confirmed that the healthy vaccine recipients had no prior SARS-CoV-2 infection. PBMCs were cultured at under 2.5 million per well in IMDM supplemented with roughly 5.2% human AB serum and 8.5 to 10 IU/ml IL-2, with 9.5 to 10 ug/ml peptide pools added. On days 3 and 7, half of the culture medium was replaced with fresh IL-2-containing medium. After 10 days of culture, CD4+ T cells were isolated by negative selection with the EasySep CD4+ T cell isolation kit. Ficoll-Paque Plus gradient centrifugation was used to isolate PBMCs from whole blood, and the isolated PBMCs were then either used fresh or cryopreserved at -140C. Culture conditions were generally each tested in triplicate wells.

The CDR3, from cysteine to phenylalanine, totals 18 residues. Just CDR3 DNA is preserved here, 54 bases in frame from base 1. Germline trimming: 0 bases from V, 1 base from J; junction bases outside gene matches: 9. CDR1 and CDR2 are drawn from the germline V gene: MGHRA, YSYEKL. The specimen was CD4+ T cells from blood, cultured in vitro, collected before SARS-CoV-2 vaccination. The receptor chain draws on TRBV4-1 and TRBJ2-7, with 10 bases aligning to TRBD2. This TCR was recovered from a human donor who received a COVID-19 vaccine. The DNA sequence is TGCGCCAGCAGCCAAGACTTGGAGAGGACTAGCGGATCCTACGAGCAGTACTTC. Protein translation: CASSQDLERTSGSYEQYF.